The present TCR beta chain was sequenced within a study of T cell responses to AZD1222 COVID-19 vaccine listed by TCRdb under 2021. Broadly, across the study: TCR sequencing was performed for some 250 trial participants, of whom roughly 200 were given two doses of AZD1222 and roughly 25 were given two doses of MenACWY control vaccine. Trial participants were enrolled by age into 18-55, 56-69 and 70-plus year subgroups, with approximately 160, 26 and 62 TCR-sequenced participants respectively. Points the paper makes about the study in general: Conclusions about previously exposed vaccinees are limited because only five to seven AZD1222 recipients were SARS-CoV-2 seropositive at baseline. Reportedly, almost half of the unique spike-specific TCRs recognized epitopes lying outside the regions that are mutated in the B.1.351 and B.1.1.7 variants. Spike-specific TCR breadth and depth rose significantly after two AZD1222 doses compared with day 0 and with MenACWY recipients. Vaccine-associated CD4 TCRs spanned the whole spike protein, with dominant responses in regions 160-218 and 743-854. Because no samples from the day 14 peak response were available, repertoires could be characterized only after the peak T cell response. Participants were mostly white British and included more females than males, and it was suggested by the authors that clonal diversity may have been underestimated. In the small 56-69-year group, the increase in depth fell short of significance, most likely because of low power.

Of note for this clone: Its cognate antigen has yet to be identified. No base quality values were provided; no much bigger clone lies one nucleotide off.

The CDR3 regions of human TCRbeta chains were analyzed by immunosequencing. Concerning the study's data processing: Repertoire TCRs were matched against a reference library of SARS-CoV-2-specific TCRs generated with the MIRA antigen-specificity platform. Breadth was defined as the fraction of unique TCRs that were SARS-CoV-2-associated. Depth was defined as the fraction of total T cells that were SARS-CoV-2-associated. Using the MIRA data, each spike-specific TCR was assigned both to the spike region to which the TCR was reactive and to a CD4 or CD8 class. Log10-transformed breadth and depth values were compared by one-way ANOVA with Sidak's multiple comparisons tests. Entries here come from immuneACCESS through TCRdb and include only in-frame sequences with V and J called. Some clones fail to appear in such tables; in the studies checked, an unresolved V gene covers under half of the shortfall, and the cause of the remainder is unknown. V and J calls and clone size are those listed in that table; D and trimming were worked out from the DNA. In all, the sample holds 250,000 to 300,000 clones, and about 94% of those were seen once. Jointly, the top ten make up around 0.6% of the sample.

The sample's time point label is to be understood as: about 28 days (+/-7) after the second vaccine dose. AZD1222 recipients with second doses at about 4 weeks or about 12 weeks were pooled, because spike-specific TCR depth and breadth did not differ between schedules. The vaccinee samples were drawn from two UK trials, COV001 and COV002, one of which was a single-blind randomized controlled phase 2/3 trial testing AZD1222 (ChAdOx1 nCoV-19) in healthy adults. For TCRbeta chain sequencing, PBMC samples from trial participants were taken at day 0 and at day 28 after the second dose. V trim: 4 bases; J trim: 8 bases; unmatched bases: 9. The CDR3 sequence holds 15 residues, the cysteine and phenylalanine included. The sequence is cut down to CDR3 DNA, 45 bases in frame from base 1. CDR1 and CDR2 were assigned from the germline V gene as KGHDR and SFDVKD.

This TCR derives from an adult who received the AZD1222 COVID-19 vaccine. The V and J segments used are TRBV24-1 and TRBJ2-1, with 8 central nucleotides matching TRBD2. The specimen was peripheral blood, collected 28 days after the second AZD1222 dose. Read as DNA, the sequence is TGTGCCACCAGTGAAAAGCGGGGGCGGAGGGATGAGCAGTTCTTC. Translation gives CATSEKRGRRDEQFF.